This T cell receptor (beta chain) was identified in a study of T cell clones after liver transplantation. Assay: immunoSEQ multiplex PCR; the TCRdb copy retains only in-frame clones and omits some. The table includes more than 95,000 clones, approximately 78% detected once. This CDR3 region has 14 residues. Trimming cost V 5 bases and J 0 bases, with 11 bases left between them. Germline lookup yields CDR1 SQVTM and CDR2 ANQGSEA. Sample: CD4+ T cells from blood, taken before liver transplant. The receptor was derived from a human donor who received a liver transplant. This sequence joins TRBV29-1 and TRBJ2-1; D may be TRBD1 (6 bases). In DNA form, the CDR3 reads TGCAGCGTTACCCAGGGGAGCTCCTACAATGAGCAGTTCTTC. Translating gives CSVTQGSSYNEQFF.